The rows below give T cell receptor beta chains drawn from one sample of a study of human T cells and chemical hapten exposure. Using its own MiXCR run on the RACE reads, TCRdb lists one record per CDR3 protein. Among under 200,000 distinct CDR3 sequences listed, under 35% were seen once. The sample in question was whole blood, obtained in connection with sensitization to the hapten diphenylcyclopropenone (DPC). The receptor set was obtained from a woman aged 25 to 39 with alopecia areata. Some clones in this sample may be carry-over from other donors' samples. Each CDR3 is given with its conserved first and last residue.

TRBV11-2	TRBJ2-3	21	CASSLDLGLAGGVEHTDTQYF
TRBV6-1	TRBJ1-2	11	CASTHVYGYTF
TRBV12-3/TRBV12-4	TRBJ2-7	15	CASSKKGTGPYEQYF
TRBV28	TRBJ2-4	15	CASSSKQDLFDIQYF
TRBV2	TRBJ2-7	14	CASSEQRGAYEQYF
TRBV5-6	TRBJ1-1	12	CASSLQWSLAFF
TRBV5-1	TRBJ1-4	16	CASSRNLGVTNEKLFF
TRBV28	TRBJ2-7	14	CASSSTDYTYEQYF
TRBV20-1	TRBJ1-2	13	CSAARGRDYGYTF
TRBV28	TRBJ1-1	15	CASSPASSTYTEAFF
TRBV6-2/TRBV6-3	TRBJ1-1	13	CASSYNRNTEAFF
TRBV18	TRBJ1-6	14	CASSPGGDNSPLHF
TRBV18	TRBJ2-1	14	CASSPRDSNNEQFF
TRBV9	TRBJ1-4	13	CASSEVPNEKLFF
TRBV7-2	TRBJ2-1	16	CASSPTISVSYNEQFF
TRBV29-1	TRBJ2-2	14	CSVWGASNTGELFF
TRBV7-2	TRBJ2-1	17	CASSPYTGTSSSNEQFF
TRBV11-2	TRBJ1-6	14	CASSSDRINSPLHF
TRBV28	TRBJ2-1	13	CASGGQGGNEQFF
TRBV16	TRBJ1-5	15	CASSQSTGVVGFQHF
TRBV9	TRBJ2-5	21	CASSPRPRPLKTSGGSETQYF
TRBV10-3	TRBJ2-3	22	CAISEPNLGQGTVDVFTDTQYF
TRBV2	TRBJ2-5	14	CASRNDRGQETQYF